This TCR beta chain appears in the sequencing data of a study of T cell changes during pregnancy in multiple sclerosis. With 3 bases removed from V and 0 bases from J, the gap between germline ends came to 5 bases. The CDR3 runs 13 residues. Germline values: CDR1 LNHDA, CDR2 SQIVND (reference sequence). In the case of this clone: Other nucleotide sequences in the sample specify the same CDR3.

The method was immunoSEQ multiplex PCR; TCRdb's version includes in-frame clones alone and lacks a portion of them. The sample holds 39,000 or so clones; 80% to 95% are singletons and the top ten take more than 8%. The sequencing here drew on CD8+ T cells from peripheral blood mononuclear cells, taken in the first trimester of pregnancy. This chain links TRBV19 with TRBJ1-1; D remains ambiguous. This sequence was found in a female donor with multiple sclerosis, enrolled in a pregnancy study. The CDR3 is CASSISVNTEAFF. CDR3 nucleotide sequence: TGTGCCAGTAGTATCTCAGTGAACACTGAAGCTTTCTTT. The full variable domain, rest sourced from reference TRBV19 and TRBJ1-1, is DGGITQSPKYLFRKEGQNVTLSCEQNLNHDAMYWYRQDPGQGLRLIYYSQIVNDFQKGDIAEGYSVSREKKESFPLTVTSAQKNPTAFYLCASSISVNTEAFFGQGTRLTVV.